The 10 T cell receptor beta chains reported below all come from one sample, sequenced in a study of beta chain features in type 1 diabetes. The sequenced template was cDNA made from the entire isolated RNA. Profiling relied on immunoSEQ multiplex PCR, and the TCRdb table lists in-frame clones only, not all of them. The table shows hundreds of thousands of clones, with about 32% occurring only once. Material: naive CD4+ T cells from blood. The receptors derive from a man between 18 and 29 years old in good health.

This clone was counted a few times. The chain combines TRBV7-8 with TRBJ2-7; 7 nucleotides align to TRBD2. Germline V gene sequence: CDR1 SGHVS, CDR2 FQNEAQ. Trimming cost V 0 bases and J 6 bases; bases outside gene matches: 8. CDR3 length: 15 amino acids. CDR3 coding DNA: TGTGCCAGCAGCTTAGCCCCTCGCGGGAGAGGCGAGCAGTACTTC. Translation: CASSLAPRGRGEQYF.

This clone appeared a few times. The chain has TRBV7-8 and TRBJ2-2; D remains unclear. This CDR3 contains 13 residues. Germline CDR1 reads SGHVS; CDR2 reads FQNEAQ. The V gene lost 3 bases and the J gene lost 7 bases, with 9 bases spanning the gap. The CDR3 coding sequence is TGTGCCAGCAGCTTGGGGATGGACGGGGAGCTGTTTTTT. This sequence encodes CASSLGMDGELFF.

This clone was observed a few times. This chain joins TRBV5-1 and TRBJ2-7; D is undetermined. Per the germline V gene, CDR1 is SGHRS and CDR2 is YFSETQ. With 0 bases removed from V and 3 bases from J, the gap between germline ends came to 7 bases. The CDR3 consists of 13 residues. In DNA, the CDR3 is TGCGCCAGCAGCTTGGTAGGTCACTACGAGCAGTACTTC. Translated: CASSLVGHYEQYF.

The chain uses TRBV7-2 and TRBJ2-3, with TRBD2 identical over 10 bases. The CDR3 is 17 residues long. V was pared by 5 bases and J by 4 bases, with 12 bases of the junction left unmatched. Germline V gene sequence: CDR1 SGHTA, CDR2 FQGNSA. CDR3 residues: CASSTRTSGEGADTQYF. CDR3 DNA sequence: TGTGCCAGCAGCACCCGGACTAGCGGAGAGGGGGCAGATACGCAGTATTTT.

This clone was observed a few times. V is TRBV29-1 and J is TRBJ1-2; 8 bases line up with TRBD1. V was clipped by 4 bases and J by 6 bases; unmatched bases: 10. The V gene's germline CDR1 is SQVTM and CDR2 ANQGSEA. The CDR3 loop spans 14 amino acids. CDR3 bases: TGCAGCGTTGTAGGGGGCAGGGGGCGTAATGGCTACACCTTC. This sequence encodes CSVVGGRGRNGYTF.

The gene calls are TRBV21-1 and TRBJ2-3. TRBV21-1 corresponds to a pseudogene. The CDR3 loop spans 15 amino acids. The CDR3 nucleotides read TGTGCCAGCAGCAAAGGAATCCTCGGCACAGATACGCAGTATTTT. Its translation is CASSKGILGTDTQYF.

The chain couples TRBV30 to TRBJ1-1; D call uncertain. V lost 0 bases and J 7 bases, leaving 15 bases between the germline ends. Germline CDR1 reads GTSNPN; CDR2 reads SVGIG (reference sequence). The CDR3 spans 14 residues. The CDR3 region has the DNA TGTGCCTGGAGTGTATCTCCGCCCCGACTTGAAGCTTTCTTT. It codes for CAWSVSPPRLEAFF.

CDR3 region: CASSLDVNPSYEQYF. In DNA form, the CDR3 reads TGTGCCAGCAGCTTAGACGTCAACCCCTCCTACGAGCAGTACTTC. The V and J genes are TRBV7-9 and TRBJ2-7, with no clear D. Germline assignment: CDR1 SEHNR and CDR2 FQNEAQ (reference sequence). This CDR3 is built from 15 residues. The germline V and J ends were trimmed by 1 base and 0 bases, with 10 bases remaining between them.

CDR3 sequence (DNA): TGTGCCAGCAGTCCATGGGACCGCCTCCAAGAGACCCAGTACTTC. Translating gives CASSPWDRLQETQYF. This rearrangement joins TRBV27 to TRBJ2-5; perhaps D is TRBD1 or TRBD2 (5 bases each). V was pared by 5 bases and J by 1 base, with 14 bases between. Looked up from germline, CDR1 is MNHEY and CDR2 is SMNVEV (reference sequence). This CDR3 comprises 15 residues.

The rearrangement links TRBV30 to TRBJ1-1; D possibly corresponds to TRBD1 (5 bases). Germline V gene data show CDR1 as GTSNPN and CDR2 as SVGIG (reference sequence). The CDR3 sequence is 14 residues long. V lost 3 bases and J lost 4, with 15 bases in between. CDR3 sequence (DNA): TGTGCCTGGAGCCGGGGGGGAGGTAGCACTGAAGCTTTCTTT. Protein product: CAWSRGGGSTEAFF.